This T cell receptor beta chain was identified during a study of CD8+ T cells in alopecia areata. Specified treatment: oral pan-JAK inhibitor, 5-10 mg twice daily. As the sequencing template, cDNA was produced by extracting RNA and reverse transcribing it. Sequencing used immunoSEQ multiplex PCR; TCRdb keeps in-frame clones, though not all of them. Among roughly 200,000 clones listed, under 60% were seen once. Trimming stripped 6 bases from V and 2 bases from J, with 13 bases between. From germline, CDR1 is SNHLY and CDR2 FYNNEI. This CDR3 has 15 residues. The gene calls are TRBV2 and TRBJ2-2; D is unclear. This receptor was obtained from a human donor with alopecia areata. Sample: CD8+ T cells sorted from blood, taken at week 24, from a patient treated with tofacitinib. CDR3: CASRARNTNTGELFF. The CDR3, as DNA: TGTGCCAGCAGGGCAAGGAATACAAACACCGGGGAGCTGTTTTTT.